In its sample, the clone carrying this T cell receptor beta chain was seen a few times. As yet, its antigen is unknown. The data stem from a study of T-cell memory formation after mild COVID-19. Germline loops: CDR1 DFQATT, CDR2 SNEGSKA (reference sequence). V was clipped by 1 base and J by 1 base, with 22 bases between them. The CDR3 extends over 18 amino acids. Points from the study as a whole: Within pre-infection memory, some responding clones were found, suggesting cross-reactive memory joined.

TCRdb itself ran the 5' RACE reads through MiXCR, one entry per CDR3 protein. Found here are 450,000 to 650,000 distinct CDR3 sequences, approximately 21% of them singletons; the top ten hold 8.4%. The sequence was obtained from an adult woman who had mild COVID-19 (a few samples of this study predate the infection). Cell type and time point are not known. The V call is TRBV20-1, the J call TRBJ1-2; D is possibly TRBD1 (6 bases). Source material: PBMCs or a T cell subset sorted from them (not recorded which). The CDR3 region has the DNA TGCAGTGCTAGAGTTCTCCTGGGAGGCGCAGGGGTTAACTATGGCTACACCTTC. Its protein is CSARVLLGGAGVNYGYTF.